This TCR beta chain was documented in a study of blood T cell repertoires in COVID-19 (dated by TCRdb to the early 2020s). Some background on the complete study: The collaborator samples originated in the United States, Italy and Spain and spanned the acute and convalescent phases of COVID-19. The material from the prospective study consisted of cDNA or gDNA derived from T cells, B-cell-depleted T cells, or PBMCs. Subjects who had been exposed to COVID-19, were actively infected with it, or had recovered from it provided the deeply sampled blood TCRbeta repertoires that made up the dataset. The repertoires were released in a freely available public database meant as a resource for research on the immune response to SARS-CoV-2. Samples were obtained from the ongoing ImmuneRACE study (first 160 participants) and from approximately 1,200 subjects provided by 6 global collaborators. A de-identified subject ID, COVID-19 status, age in years and sex were almost always included in the sample metadata. Where available, HLA class I and class II types were obtained from metadata supplied by the sample provider rather than from assay-based typing. The full study reports these points: The amount of clinical and demographic metadata varied by source and participant and was provided uncurated.

TCRbeta CDR3 regions were amplified from genomic DNA using the immunoSEQ Assay, a bias-controlled multiplex PCR. From the authors' description of their analysis: Within the assay, amplification of reference gene primers was used to estimate how many nucleated cells each sample contained. To quantify the absolute abundance of each unique TCRbeta CDR3 rearrangement, sequence reads were collapsed and filtered. Productive Simpson clonality was computed per sample as the square root of Simpson's diversity index over productive rearrangements. Drawn from immuneACCESS, this table holds only the in-frame rearrangements with V and J called that TCRdb kept. Clones are partly lost; checked studies trace under half to an unresolved V gene and leave the rest unexplained. That table furnishes V, J and clone size, whereas the DNA furnished D and trimming. In this sample the table shows around 78,000 clones, roughly 85% of which occur a single time. 40% to 55% of the sample belongs to the ten largest clones.

Collaborating institutions collected whole blood in K2EDTA tubes following their own protocols. For TCRbeta analysis, collaborators shipped samples as frozen whole blood, isolated PBMCs, or DNA extracted from either of those sample types. On this clone itself: What this receptor recognizes is not known. One junction end does not reproduce the germline sequence, and a read error may be involved.

For CDR1 and CDR2, the germline V gene (reference sequence) lists MNHEY and SMNVEV. From cysteine to phenylalanine, the CDR3 is 16 amino acids long. CDR3 DNA only is kept here, 48 bases in frame from base 1. The clonotype was recovered from a human donor in a cohort sampled during active COVID-19. This chain joins TRBV27 to TRBJ2-5, with no reliable assignment of the D segment. Specimen: peripheral blood. The DNA sequence is given as TGTGCCAGCAGTCTATCATCTTATACCTCCGGAGAGACCCAGTACTTC. Its translation is CASSLSSYTSGETQYF.